The source of this TCR beta chain is a study of technical replicates of blood from four donors (dated by TCRdb to 2015 to 2018). Of note for this clone: Its antigen target is currently unknown. Base qualities are not provided; no much larger clone lies one nucleotide away.

Library preparation was by the immunoSEQ multiplex PCR assay. TCRdb's version of the immuneACCESS table is confined to in-frame rearrangements and falls short of the full clone set. An unresolved V gene accounts for under half of the shortfall where checked; the remainder is of unknown origin. For this sample there are about 81,000 clones; around four fifths appear just once. The biggest ten clones account for 3.5% to 4% of the sample. This clonotype originated in a human donor in good health. Some clones in this sample may be carry-over from other donors' samples. The sequenced sample consisted of PBMCs.

The nucleotide sequence reads as follows: TGTGCCAGCAGTGAGACTCTCCCCTATAATTCACCCCTCCACTTT. Its amino acids are CASSETLPYNSPLHF. Recombination connected TRBV6-1 to TRBJ1-6, with the D gene call left open. Trimming at the junction amounts to 3 bases on V and 2 bases on J, and the germline ends lie 8 bases apart. CDR1 and CDR2 are drawn from the germline V gene: MNHNS, SASEGT. From the cysteine through the phenylalanine, the CDR3 covers 15 amino acids. This entry keeps only the CDR3 DNA: 45 bases, framed from base 1.